Given below is one TCR beta chain in context. The sample comes from a study of blood T cell repertoires in COVID-19. As originally analysed: Amplification with reference gene primers provided the estimates of nucleated cell counts. Sequencing used immunoSEQ multiplex PCR; TCRdb keeps in-frame clones, though not all of them. V and J calls and clone size follow that table, whereas D and trimming were derived from the DNA. The table lists over 150,000 clones, around 86% of them singletons, with just over 2.5% in the top ten. Trimming left V 3 bases short and J 11 bases short, with 17 bases between. The CDR3 loop spans 13 amino acids. Looked up from germline, CDR1 is SGHRS and CDR2 is YFSETQ.

The TCR sequence derives from a woman at least 80 years old with COVID-19, enrolled during active disease. The specimen was peripheral blood. The chain has TRBV5-1 and TRBJ1-1, with a tentative D call TRBD1 (5 bases). As DNA, the CDR3 is TGCGCCAGCAGCTCTGACAGAGACGAAGAGGCTTTCTTT. Translation: CASSSDRDEEAFF.